This T cell receptor beta chain was retrieved from a study of shared clonotypes between healthy human individuals. Trimming took off 3 bases at V and 3 bases at J, with 19 bases between the two ends. Germline loops: CDR1 SGHRS, CDR2 YFSETQ. The CDR3 is made up of 16 amino acids. DNA at 200 ng, some 31,000 T cell genomes, went into sorted-subset replicate PCRs. TCRdb keeps only in-frame clones here, not all; method: immunoSEQ multiplex PCR. The data contain 2 million or so clones, 90% to 95% of them singletons. Of note for this clone: As yet, its antigen is unknown.

General study points: Relative to their counterparts shared across all four donors, non-shared clonotypes exhibited diminished generation probabilities.

Sequenced sample: naive CD4+ T cells sorted from blood. Subset specified: CD45RA+ positively selected. This clonotype originated in a man younger than 30 in good health. This chain joins TRBV5-1 and TRBJ2-7; D perhaps matches TRBD1 (5 bases). The CDR3 loop is CASSSPGARPFYEQYF. The DNA for the CDR3 is TGCGCCAGCAGCTCCCCTGGGGCACGGCCCTTCTACGAGCAGTACTTC. The full variable domain, completed using reference TRBV5-1 and TRBJ2-7, is KAGVTQTPRYLIKTRGQQVTLSCSPISGHRSVSWYQQTPGQGLQFLFEYFSETQRNKGNFPGRFSGRQFSNSRSEMNVSTLELGDSALYLCASSSPGARPFYEQYFGPGTRLTVT.